This T cell receptor (beta chain) was found in a study of T cells in tuberculosis. Study background: T cells were selected with CD1B tetramers loaded with glucose monomycolate. In South Africa, adults with active tuberculosis were compared with IGRA-negative and latently infected IGRA-positive adolescents.

This clone was observed once. Its matching antigen is unknown. TCRdb keeps only in-frame clones here, not all; method: immunoSEQ multiplex PCR. The sample records 40,000 to 50,000 clones, approximately 95% being singletons. General study points: Active tuberculosis patients had shorter CDR3-alpha; the beta difference was nonsignificant. GEM motif frequencies gave about 70% accuracy; the GMM repertoire gave 80% to 90%.

The CDR3 is made up of 16 amino acids. Germline CDR1 reads SGDLS; CDR2 reads YYNGEE. Trimming removed 3 bases from V and 2 bases from J; junction bases left unmatched: 10. Specimen: PBMCs. The chain uses TRBV9 and TRBJ2-7, with TRBD1 matching 8 bases. The origin of this receptor is a donor aged 10-29 years with latent tuberculosis or without tuberculosis infection. CDR3 sequence (DNA): TGTGCCAGCAGCGGCGTTGAGGACAGGGCTCCCTACGAGCAGTACTTC. This sequence encodes CASSGVEDRAPYEQYF.